One sample yielded the 25 T cell receptor beta chains listed below, sequenced in a study of cytomegalovirus exposure and HLA in healthy donors. PCR used 60 Vbeta primers and 13 Jbeta primers. Repertoires were generated with immunoSEQ multiplex PCR, while TCRdb's copy carries only in-frame clones and drops some. The data contain approximately 200,000 clones, about 77% of them singletons. Sequenced material: PBMCs. All receptors derive from a woman in her 30s in good health and CMV-seropositive.

The chain couples TRBV19 to TRBJ2-1; D may be TRBD1 (6 bases). V was shortened by 3 bases and J by 6 bases, with 18 bases between the two germline ends. This CDR3 spans 16 amino acids. Germline CDR1 LNHDA, CDR2 SQIVND (reference sequence). Here the CDR3 reads CASSMRQVFLRNEQFF. The CDR3 coding sequence is TGTGCCAGTAGTATGAGACAGGTTTTTTTGCGCAATGAGCAGTTCTTC.

Only a few counts were recorded for this clone. V is TRBV5-8 and J is TRBJ1-1; D is perhaps TRBD1 (5 bases). The CDR3 extends over 15 amino acids. Between the trimmed V and J ends, which lost 4 bases and 4 bases, there was a span of 17 bases. Germline CDR1 is SGHTS and CDR2 is YDEGEE. The CDR3 reads CASSLRWTLTTEAFF. The CDR3 DNA sequence: TGTGCCAGCAGCCTCCGGTGGACATTGACCACTGAAGCTTTCTTT.

This rearrangement joins TRBV7-9 to TRBJ2-3, with a possible D match to TRBD2 (6 bases). Germline CDR1 SEHNR, CDR2 FQNEAQ (reference sequence). Between the trimmed V and J ends, which lost 1 base and 2 bases, there was a span of 13 bases. The CDR3 is made up of 16 amino acids. The CDR3 reads CASSLDYSGFTDTQYF. The CDR3 nucleotides are TGTGCCAGCAGCTTAGATTATAGCGGATTCACAGATACGCAGTATTTT.

The chain uses TRBV25-1 and TRBJ1-1, with TRBD1 as a possible D gene (5 bases). This CDR3 has 16 amino acids. Trimming removed 3 bases at V and 2 bases at J, with 16 bases between. Germline assignment: CDR1 MGHDK and CDR2 SYGVNS. As DNA, the CDR3 is TGTGCCAGCAGTGATTATAACGGGGGGAGCAACACTGAAGCTTTCTTT. Residues: CASSDYNGGSNTEAFF.

The V call is TRBV5-6, the J call TRBJ2-7; D is perhaps TRBD1 (5 bases). The CDR3 extends over 12 amino acids. Germline V gives CDR1 SGHDT, CDR2 YYEEEE. The V end was cut by 7 bases, the J end by 2 bases, with 10 bases between. Here the CDR3 DNA reads TGTGCCAGCGGACAAAACGCCTACGAGCAGTACTTC. Translating gives CASGQNAYEQYF.

This sequence joins TRBV28 and TRBJ1-5, with D uncertain. Deletions cut 10 bases from V and 6 bases from J, with 19 bases between. The CDR3 sequence is 14 residues long. The germline gives CDR1 MDHEN, CDR2 SYDVKM. In DNA, the CDR3 is TGTGCCACCAGGAAGAGGGTAATGGCTCAGCCCCAGCATTTT. Encoded protein: CATRKRVMAQPQHF.

The J gene is TRBJ1-2, the V gene TRBV28; D gene unclear. Germline-derived CDR1 and CDR2 are MDHEN and SYDVKM. The CDR3 loop spans 15 amino acids. Trimming left V 6 bases short and J 1 base short, with 15 bases between. CDR3 in amino acids: CASRMSGTVNYGYTF. The DNA for the CDR3 is TGTGCCAGCAGGATGAGTGGAACAGTTAACTATGGCTACACCTTC.

V usage is TRBV7-8 and J usage is TRBJ2-1; 9 positions agree with TRBD1. Germline CDR1 is SGHVS and CDR2 is FQNEAQ. This CDR3 spans 15 amino acids. Unmatched junction bases numbered 14, after V lost 5 bases and J lost 12 bases. The CDR3 DNA reads TGTGCCAGCAGCCACCGGGACAGGGTTACAATGAGGCAGTTCTTC. This translates into CASSHRDRVTMRQFF. Supplemented by reference TRBV7-8 and TRBJ2-1, the full variable domain reads GAGVSQSPRYKVAKRGQDVALRCDPISGHVSLFWYQQALGQGPEFLTYFQNEAQLDKSGLPSDRFFAERPEGSVSTLKIQRTQQEDSAVYLCASSHRDRVTMRQFFGPGTRLTVL.

This chain joins TRBV5-8 and TRBJ2-1; TRBD2 aligns across 13 bases. The CDR3 loop spans 15 amino acids. Unmatched junction bases numbered 5, after V lost 4 bases and J lost 7 bases. CDR1 is SGHTS, CDR2 YDEGEE, per germline. The CDR3 spells CASSLRLAGGNEQFF. The CDR3, as DNA: TGTGCCAGCAGCCTACGACTAGCGGGAGGTAATGAGCAGTTCTTC.

The chain uses TRBV21-1 and TRBJ2-5; the D segment call TRBD2 is taken from the table without a DNA check. TRBV21-1 is recorded as a pseudogene. The CDR3 totals 14 residues. The CDR3 DNA follows: TGTGCCAGCAGCAAAGGAGGCGGCCAAGAGACCCAGTACTTC. Residues: CASSKGGGQETQYF.

V and J are TRBV25-1 and TRBJ1-4; D is perhaps TRBD1 (5 bases). This CDR3 comprises 15 residues. Germline V lookup: CDR1 MGHDK, CDR2 SYGVNS. Between the trimmed V and J ends, which lost 3 bases and 5 bases, there was a span of 13 bases. CDR3 DNA: TGTGCCAGCAGTGATCAGGGCAGACAAAATGAAAAACTGTTTTTT. Its translation is CASSDQGRQNEKLFF.

This clone appeared a single time. The chain joins TRBV7-8 to TRBJ1-4, with TRBD1 matching 9 bases. The CDR3 contains 15 residues. From germline, CDR1 is SGHVS and CDR2 FQNEAQ. V was clipped by 5 bases and J by 8 bases; unmatched bases: 9. Here the CDR3 reads CASSPVGTGLEKLFF. As DNA, the CDR3 is TGTGCCAGCAGCCCCGTTGGGACAGGGCTCGAAAAACTGTTTTTT.

The chain couples TRBV28 to TRBJ2-5, with TRBD2 matching 11 bases. Unmatched junction bases numbered 6, after V lost 5 bases and J lost 1 base. The V gene's germline CDR1 is MDHEN and CDR2 SYDVKM. The CDR3 loop spans 16 amino acids. The CDR3 region is CASSTRLAGFQETQYF. For the CDR3, the DNA is TGTGCCAGCAGTACTCGACTAGCGGGGTTCCAAGAGACCCAGTACTTC.

On this clone itself: This CDR3 is also generated by other DNA sequences in the sample. The chain couples TRBV27 to TRBJ2-7, with D possibly being TRBD1 (6 bases). The CDR3 length is 13 residues. Per germline, CDR1 MNHEY and CDR2 SMNVEV (reference sequence). V lost 3 bases to trimming and J lost 1 base, with 7 bases between them. CDR3 sequence (DNA): TGTGCCAGCAGTTTGGACAGATCCTACGAGCAGTACTTC. Translated: CASSLDRSYEQYF.

This clone appeared a single time. V is TRBV7-2 and J is TRBJ2-6; D not resolved. This CDR3 has 17 residues. CDR1 and CDR2 (germline): SGHTA, FQGNSA. Trimming removed 0 bases from V and 0 bases from J, with 9 bases in between. For the CDR3, the DNA is TGTGCCAGCAGCTTAGCGCAGGTGGGCTCTGGGGCCAACGTCCTGACTTTC. This gives the protein CASSLAQVGSGANVLTF.

Only a few counts were recorded for this clone. The chain links TRBV6-5 to TRBJ2-7; perhaps TRBD2 as D (5 bases). V shed 5 bases and J shed 6 bases, with 17 bases lying between them. Germline assignment: CDR1 MNHEY and CDR2 SVGAGI. The CDR3 runs 14 residues. The CDR3 nucleotides read TGTGCCAGCAGTCGGGTTGCAGAAGGAGGCGAGCAGTACTTC. As protein: CASSRVAEGGEQYF.

The rearrangement links TRBV6-1 to TRBJ1-2, with TRBD1 matching 8 bases. This CDR3 has 13 amino acids. V trimming: 7 bases; J trimming: 7 bases; junction bases outside the gene matches: 8. Germline V CDR1 and CDR2: MNHNS, SASEGT. CDR3 residues: CASNARDRFGYTF. The CDR3 nucleotides read TGTGCCAGCAACGCCCGGGACAGGTTTGGCTACACCTTC.

The V call is TRBV5-3, the J call TRBJ2-1, with 9 positions matching TRBD2. TRBV5-3 is marked as an open reading frame, function uncertain. This CDR3 has 14 amino acids. The junction had 5 bases not matched to a gene; V was cut back by 2 bases and J by 8 bases. CDR3 loop: CARSFWTSVYEQFF. The CDR3 coding sequence is TGTGCCAGAAGCTTCTGGACTAGCGTCTATGAGCAGTTCTTC.

This clone has a single count. One junction end does not reproduce the germline sequence, and a read error may be involved. This chain links TRBV6-5 with TRBJ1-6, with D tentatively TRBD1 (5 bases). Germline assignment: CDR1 MNHEY and CDR2 SVGAGI. This CDR3 contains 13 residues. Here the CDR3 reads CASSFYRNSPLRF. The DNA of the CDR3 is TGTGCCAGCAGTTTCTACAGGAATTCACCCCTCCGCTTT.

This clone was observed a single time. This chain uses TRBV21-1 with TRBJ1-2. TRBV21-1 is a listed pseudogene. The CDR3 sequence is 14 residues long. In DNA form, the CDR3 reads TGTGCCAGCGCCACGGGATCAGTAGTCTATGGCTACACCTTC. Translating gives CASATGSVVYGYTF.

The chain has TRBV20-1 and TRBJ1-1; D not certain. CDR1 and CDR2 (germline): DFQATT, SNEGSKA (reference sequence). The CDR3 extends over 11 amino acids. V dropped 6 bases and J dropped 10 bases, with 15 bases sitting between them. CDR3 protein: CSAQTRSRAFF. The CDR3 DNA reads TGCAGTGCCCAAACGCGGAGTAGAGCTTTCTTT.

The CDR3: CAISESMSSTEQYF. The CDR3 bases are TGTGCCATCAGTGAGTCGATGTCTAGCACCGAGCAGTACTTC. The rearrangement links TRBV10-3 to TRBJ2-7; a possible D gene is TRBD2 (5 bases). The CDR3 loop spans 14 amino acids. V dropped 0 bases and J dropped 6 bases, with 12 bases sitting between them. CDR1 ENHRY and CDR2 SYGVKD come from the germline V gene.

CDR3 coding DNA: TGCGCCAGCAGTGAGCCTTATAGGACTAGCGGGGGATTCCAAGAGACCCAGTACTTC. Translation gives CASSEPYRTSGGFQETQYF. The rearrangement joins TRBV10-2 to TRBJ2-5; 13 nucleotides align to TRBD2. CDR1 WSHSY and CDR2 SAAADI come from the germline V gene. J was trimmed by 1 base and V by 2 bases; bases with no gene match: 10. This CDR3 spans 19 amino acids.

This clone came up a few times. The chain recombines TRBV6-1 with TRBJ1-2, with TRBD1 matching 10 bases. This CDR3 contains 14 residues. CDR1 is MNHNS and CDR2 is SASEGT in the germline V gene. J lost 5 bases, V lost 5 bases, and 5 bases had no gene match. The CDR3 nucleotides are TGTGCCAGCAGTCTAGACAGGGGGCTTTATGGCTACACCTTC. This translates into CASSLDRGLYGYTF.

Details on this clone: The junction and the germline gene differ at one end; a read error may be behind it. V and J are TRBV5-1 and TRBJ2-3; 7 nucleotides match TRBD2. This CDR3 has 13 amino acids. Germline values: CDR1 SGHRS, CDR2 YFSETQ. The CDR3 sequence: CATSAGAADTQYF. The CDR3 coding sequence is TGCGCCACCAGCGCGGGAGCCGCAGATACGCAGTATTTT.